The sequence of this T cell receptor (beta chain) was determined in a study of regulatory T cells in long-lasting Graves disease. Study as a whole: Patients newly diagnosed with Graves' had been on antithyroid drugs for under 3 months.

Arm-PCR with iRepertoire HTBI primers amplified the CDR3 regions for these TCR beta libraries. Study processing details: Looking across samples, the authors found 62 TRBV and approximately 14 TRBJ segments. TCRdb re-derived calls from the multiplex PCR reads in MiXCR, one entry per CDR3 protein. These V and J calls originate from TCRdb's pipeline instead of the authors' own analysis. The top ten hold 38% of the sample, which has approximately 300,000 distinct CDR3 sequences, 15% to 20% seen once. Time point denoted: newly diagnosed GD, antithyroid drugs for less than 3 months. Researchers made the TCR library from RNA that was extracted from PBMCs. General study points: Lower TCR diversity characterized persistent Graves' patients relative to newly diagnosed patients.

Deletions cut 3 bases from V and 0 bases from J, with 14 bases between. The CDR3 is 16 amino acids. CDR1 and CDR2 from the germline V gene are LGHNA and YNFKEQ. Notes on this clonotype: The antigen remains unidentified.

The V and J genes are TRBV4-2 and TRBJ1-1; D remains ambiguous. This clonotype originated in a female donor with Graves disease. The source material was peripheral blood mononuclear cells (PBMCs), sampled at new diagnosis, from a patient treated with antithyroid drugs. The CDR3 loop reads CASSQENSQMNTEAFF. The CDR3, as DNA: TGTGCCAGCAGCCAGGAGAACAGCCAAATGAACACTGAAGCTTTCTTT.